Detailed here is one TCR beta chain. This clone has just one count. Which antigen it targets is not known. The record has no base qualities; no much larger clone is one base away. The sample is drawn from a study of shared clonotypes between healthy human individuals (TCRdb year 2020). Study-wide context: A couple of women and a few men aged 18 to 49 years were included in the cohort. Per donor, three plates each were used for CD4 naive and CD4 memory, two for CD8 naive, and one for CD8 memory. To estimate repertoire size and how much clonotypes are shared between individuals, the study performed deep sequencing of blood TCR repertoires from 4 to 6 healthy adults. To increase sequencing depth and limit assay-specific biases, TCR repertoire library preparation and sequencing were carried out by different laboratories using diverse techniques. Per donor, leukapheresis produced somewhere between about 0.9 and 9.5 billion PBMCs. Beyond this particular receptor, the publication reports: Naive subsets generally had larger estimated clonotype richness than memory subsets. Sampling was restricted to blood, and TCR repertoires in tissues likely differ from the TCR repertoires found in blood. Compared with non-shared clonotypes, clonotypes shared by all four sorted-subset donors had higher generation probabilities. The genetic and exposure-history diversity represented was limited by the small number of donors. Pairwise subsampling led to the expectation that sequencing depth would affect the degree of clonotype sharing among donors. Sharing across a handful of donors was observed for approximately 5% of naive CD4, less than 4% of naive CD8, 2.3% of memory CD4, and 0.4% of memory CD8 clonotypes. Even with the large sequencing depth, rarefaction of the sorted-subset datasets indicated that sequencing was incomplete.

CD8 naive samples consisted of CD45RO-negative cells that were positively selected for CCR7, yielding a CD45RA+CCR7+ population without TemRA cells. Donors were healthy HIV-negative adults with no recently reported acute infections or vaccinations. Only Caucasian adults living in Nashville, Tennessee, USA were represented among the donors. After blood collection by leukapheresis, PBMCs were isolated using Ficoll-Histopaque density gradient centrifugation and then cryopreserved in the vapor phase of liquid nitrogen. Purity and quantity of every magnetically sorted T cell population were checked by analytical flow cytometry. Genomic DNA was isolated from each sorted fraction and quantified by UV absorbance on a Nanodrop 2000c. CDR1 and CDR2 (SGHRS, YFSETQ) derive from the germline V gene. The V end gives up 4 bases and the J end 6 bases, leaving 11 bases in the junction not matched to a gene. The CDR3 covers 15 residues, taking in both the cysteine and the phenylalanine. The CDR3 DNA has 45 bases and is translated from base 1.

Using the deep immunoSEQ assay, TCR CDR3 regions were amplified from genomic DNA by multiplex PCR. Extracted genomic DNA from each cell subset was distributed evenly across all wells of several immunoSEQ 96-well plates, and each plate was treated as a replicate. For sorted subsets, each replicate PCR was loaded with about 0.2 ug genomic DNA, equivalent to 25,000 to 30,000 T cell genomes. Purified libraries were measured with a Qubit 3.0 fluorometer, size-checked on a Bioanalyzer 2100, and measured again with the KAPA Library Quantification kit. A separate single-read 150-cycle Illumina NextSeq 550 flow cell was used to sequence each immunoSEQ 96-well plate. Processing in the source paper ran as follows. Because the immunoSEQ output held only junctional sequences and lacked quality scores, the filtering could not match the filtering applied to full-length reads. To assign V/J genes and CDR3, sequences were annotated using PyIR, a Python wrapper for IgBLAST v1.9, with IMGT germline references. Reads were removed for weak V/J assignments (E-value above 1e-6), missing CDR3, stop codons, out-of-frame junctions, or ambiguous translated residues. V3J clonotypes were defined as sequences sharing an identical inferred V gene, J gene, and CDR3 amino acid sequence. To compute the percentage overlap between repertoires, the number of shared unique clonotypes was divided by the size of the smaller repertoire. Three approaches were used to assess repertoire richness: RTK rarefaction, the Chao1 estimator, and Recon v2.1 estimates of unobserved clonotypes. For all TCRbeta clonotypes obtained by the gDNA method from a few donors, generation probabilities were computed with OLGA. The clones in this table, taken by TCRdb from immuneACCESS, are in-frame only. Not every clone is retained; where verified, under half of the shortfall comes from an unresolved V gene, and the cause of the rest is unknown. The DNA was the basis for D and trimming; V, J and clone size are from that table. Here the sample has millions of clones; roughly 95% occur a single time. The ten most abundant clones make up approximately 1.2% of the sample.

Source material: naive CD8+ T cells sorted from blood. The intended sense of this specimen's cell subset or site label: CD45RA+CCR7+. This receptor was taken from a man in his late teens or twenties in good health. This chain is built from TRBV5-1 and TRBJ2-3, and TRBD1 matches 7 of the central bases. This receptor has the CDR3 CASSDYGQVSDTQYF. The sequenced DNA: TGCGCCAGCAGCGATTACGGACAGGTATCGGATACGCAGTATTTT.